Described below is a single T cell receptor (beta chain) sequence and its context. Its antigen is not known. Germline values: CDR1 SGHTA, CDR2 FQGNSA. The CDR3 contains 15 residues. Trimming removed 2 bases from V and 6 bases from J, with 16 bases in between. From RNA transcripts, TCR beta CDR3 regions were amplified. The primer set for the first-round RT-PCR of the TCR CDR3 was HTBI. A single record per CDR3 protein comes from TCRdb applying MiXCR to the multiplex PCR reads. The sample yields about 250,000 distinct CDR3 sequences, 13% to 15% seen once. This entry is derived from a study of T cells in Graves' hyperthyroidism and ophthalmopathy. Study observations and caveats: Ophthalmopathy was predicted by the model a median of 6.5 months ahead of onset.

The receptor was derived from a woman between 50 and 59 years old with Graves' hyperthyroidism that later progressed to Graves' ophthalmopathy. Sequenced: blood. This chain links TRBV7-2 with TRBJ1-2, with D perhaps matching TRBD1 (5 bases). The DNA for the CDR3 is TGTGCCAGCAGCTTACAAAGAGGAGGGGAGAATGGCTACACCTTC. Translating it yields CASSLQRGGENGYTF.